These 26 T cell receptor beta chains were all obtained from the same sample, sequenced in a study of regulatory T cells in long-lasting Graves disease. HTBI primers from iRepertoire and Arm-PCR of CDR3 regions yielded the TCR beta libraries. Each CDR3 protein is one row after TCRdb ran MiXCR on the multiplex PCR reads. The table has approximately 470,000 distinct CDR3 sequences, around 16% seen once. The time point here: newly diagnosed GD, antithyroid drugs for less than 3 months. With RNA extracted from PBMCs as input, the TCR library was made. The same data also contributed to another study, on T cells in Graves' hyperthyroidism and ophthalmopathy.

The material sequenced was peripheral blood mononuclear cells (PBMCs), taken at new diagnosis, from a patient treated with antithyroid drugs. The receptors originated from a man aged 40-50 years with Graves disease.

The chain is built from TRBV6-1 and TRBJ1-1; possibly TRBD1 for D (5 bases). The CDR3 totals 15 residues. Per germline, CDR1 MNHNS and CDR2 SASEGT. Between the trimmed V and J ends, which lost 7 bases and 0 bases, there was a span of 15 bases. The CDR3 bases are TGTGCCAGCAAGTGGACGGCAGGGATGAACACTGAAGCTTTCTTT. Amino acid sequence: CASKWTAGMNTEAFF.

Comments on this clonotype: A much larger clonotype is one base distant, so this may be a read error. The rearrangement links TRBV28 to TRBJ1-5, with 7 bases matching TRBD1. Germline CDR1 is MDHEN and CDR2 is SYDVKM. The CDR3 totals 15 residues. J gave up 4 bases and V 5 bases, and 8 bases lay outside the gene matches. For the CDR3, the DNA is TGTGCCAGCAGTGACTCGGGACAGTTAAATCAGCCCCAGCATTTT. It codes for CASSDSGQLNQPQHF.

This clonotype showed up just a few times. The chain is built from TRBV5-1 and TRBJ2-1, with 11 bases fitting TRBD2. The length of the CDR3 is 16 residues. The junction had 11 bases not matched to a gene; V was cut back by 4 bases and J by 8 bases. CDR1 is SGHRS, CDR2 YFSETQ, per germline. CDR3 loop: CASSPSTSGSMDEQFF. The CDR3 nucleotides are TGCGCCAGCAGCCCCTCCACTAGCGGGAGTATGGATGAGCAGTTCTTC.

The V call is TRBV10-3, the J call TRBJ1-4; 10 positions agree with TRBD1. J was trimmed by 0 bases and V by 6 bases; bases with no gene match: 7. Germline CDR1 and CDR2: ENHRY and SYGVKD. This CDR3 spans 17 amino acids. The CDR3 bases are TGTGCCATCAGGCCGGGACAGGGGACACCAACTAATGAAAAACTGTTTTTT. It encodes CAIRPGQGTPTNEKLFF.

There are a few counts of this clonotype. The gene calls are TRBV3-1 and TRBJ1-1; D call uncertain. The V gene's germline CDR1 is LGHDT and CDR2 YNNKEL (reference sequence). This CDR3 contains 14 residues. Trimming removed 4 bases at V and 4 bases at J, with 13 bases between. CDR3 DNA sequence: TGTGCCAGCAGCCGGGAACGGCCGAGCACTGAAGCTTTCTTT. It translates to CASSRERPSTEAFF.

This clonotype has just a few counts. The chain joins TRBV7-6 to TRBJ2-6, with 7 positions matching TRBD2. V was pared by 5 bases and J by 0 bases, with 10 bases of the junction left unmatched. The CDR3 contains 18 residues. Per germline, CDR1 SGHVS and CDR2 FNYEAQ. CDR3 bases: TGTGCCAGCAGCCCCGAAACGGGCGGGAGCTCTGGGGCCAACGTCCTGACTTTC. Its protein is CASSPETGGSSGANVLTF.

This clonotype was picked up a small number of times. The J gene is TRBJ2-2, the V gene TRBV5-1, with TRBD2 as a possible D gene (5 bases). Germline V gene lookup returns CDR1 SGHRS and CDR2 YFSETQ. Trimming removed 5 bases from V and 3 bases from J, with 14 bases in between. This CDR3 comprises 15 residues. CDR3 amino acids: CASSSVTADTGELFF. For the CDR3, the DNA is TGCGCCAGCAGTTCGGTAACAGCGGACACCGGGGAGCTGTTTTTT.

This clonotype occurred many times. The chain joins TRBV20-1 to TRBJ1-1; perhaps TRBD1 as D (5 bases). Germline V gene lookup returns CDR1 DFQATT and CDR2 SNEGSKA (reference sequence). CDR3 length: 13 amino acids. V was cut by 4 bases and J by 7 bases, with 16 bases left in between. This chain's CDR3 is CSAKGTDGLEAFF. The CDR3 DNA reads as TGCAGTGCTAAAGGGACCGACGGGCTTGAAGCTTTCTTT.

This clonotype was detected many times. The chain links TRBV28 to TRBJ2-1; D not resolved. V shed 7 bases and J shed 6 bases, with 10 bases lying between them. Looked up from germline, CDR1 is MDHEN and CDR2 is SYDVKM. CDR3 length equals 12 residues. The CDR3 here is CASTYGSNEQFF. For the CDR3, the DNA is TGTGCCAGCACCTACGGAAGCAATGAGCAGTTCTTC.

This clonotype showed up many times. CDR3 residues: CASSLQGRRETQYF. CDR3 coding DNA: TGTGCCAGCAGCTTGCAGGGCAGGAGGGAGACCCAGTACTTC. The J gene is TRBJ2-5, the V gene TRBV5-5; the D gene could be TRBD1 or TRBD2 (5 bases each). Germline CDR1 reads SGHKS; CDR2 reads YYEKEE (reference sequence). Trimming took off 1 base at V and 5 bases at J, with 12 bases between the two ends. The CDR3 has 14 residues.

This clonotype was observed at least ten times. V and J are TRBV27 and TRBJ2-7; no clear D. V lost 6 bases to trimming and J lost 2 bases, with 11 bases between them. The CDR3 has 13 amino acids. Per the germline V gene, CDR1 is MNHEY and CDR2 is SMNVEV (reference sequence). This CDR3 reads CASRLINTYEQYF. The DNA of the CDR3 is TGTGCCAGCAGACTTATCAATACCTACGAGCAGTACTTC.

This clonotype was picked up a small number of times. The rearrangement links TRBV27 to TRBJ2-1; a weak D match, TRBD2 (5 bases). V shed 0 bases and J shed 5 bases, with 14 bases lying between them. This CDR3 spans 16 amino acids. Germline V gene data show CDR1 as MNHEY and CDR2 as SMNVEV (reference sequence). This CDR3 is CASSLSTGGPNNEQFF. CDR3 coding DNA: TGTGCCAGCAGTTTATCGACGGGCGGGCCTAACAATGAGCAGTTCTTC.

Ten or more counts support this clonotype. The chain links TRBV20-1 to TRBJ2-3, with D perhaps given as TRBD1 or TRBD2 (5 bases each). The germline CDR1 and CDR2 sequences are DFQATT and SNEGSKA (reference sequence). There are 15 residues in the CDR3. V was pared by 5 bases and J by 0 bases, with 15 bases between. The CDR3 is CSAGDPRTSTDTQYF. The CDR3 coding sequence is TGCAGTGCTGGGGACCCCAGGACTAGCACAGATACGCAGTATTTT.

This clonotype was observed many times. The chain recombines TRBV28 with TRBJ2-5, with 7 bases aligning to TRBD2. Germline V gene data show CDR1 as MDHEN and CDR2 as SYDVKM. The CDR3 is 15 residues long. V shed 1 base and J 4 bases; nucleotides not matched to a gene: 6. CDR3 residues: CASSLLERDLETQYF. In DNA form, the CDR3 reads TGTGCCAGCAGTTTATTGGAGCGGGATTTAGAGACCCAGTACTTC. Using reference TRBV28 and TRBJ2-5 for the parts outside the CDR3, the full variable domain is DVKVTQSSRYLVKRTGEKVFLECVQDMDHENMFWYRQDPGLGLRLIYFSYDVKMKEKGDIPEGYSVSREKKERFSLILESASTNQTSMYLCASSLLERDLETQYFGPGTRLLVL.

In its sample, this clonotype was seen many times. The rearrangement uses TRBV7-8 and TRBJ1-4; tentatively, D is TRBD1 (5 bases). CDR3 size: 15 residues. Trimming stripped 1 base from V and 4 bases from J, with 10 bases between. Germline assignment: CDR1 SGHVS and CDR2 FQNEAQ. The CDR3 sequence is CASSLVRANNEKLFF. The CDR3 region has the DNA TGTGCCAGCAGCTTAGTCAGGGCTAATAATGAAAAACTGTTTTTT.

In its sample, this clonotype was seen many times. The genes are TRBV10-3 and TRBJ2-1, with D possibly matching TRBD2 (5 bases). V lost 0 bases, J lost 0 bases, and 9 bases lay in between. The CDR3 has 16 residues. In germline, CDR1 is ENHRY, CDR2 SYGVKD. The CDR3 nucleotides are TGTGCCATCAGTGAGTCCAGCGGCAGCTCCTACAATGAGCAGTTCTTC. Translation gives CAISESSGSSYNEQFF.

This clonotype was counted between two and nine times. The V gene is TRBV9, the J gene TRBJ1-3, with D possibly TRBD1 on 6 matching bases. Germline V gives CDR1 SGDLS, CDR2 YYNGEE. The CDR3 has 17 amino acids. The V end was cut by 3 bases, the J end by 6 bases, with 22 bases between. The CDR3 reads CASSAGGQGSTKNTIYF. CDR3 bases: TGTGCCAGCAGCGCGGGGGGGCAGGGTTCCACCAAAAACACCATATATTTT.

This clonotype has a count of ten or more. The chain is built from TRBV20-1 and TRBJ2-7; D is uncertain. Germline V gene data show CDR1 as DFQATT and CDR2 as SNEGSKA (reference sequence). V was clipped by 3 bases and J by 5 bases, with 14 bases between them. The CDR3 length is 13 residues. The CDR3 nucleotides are TGCAGTGCTAGGGTTCAGGTGGGCAACGAGCAGTACTTC. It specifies CSARVQVGNEQYF.

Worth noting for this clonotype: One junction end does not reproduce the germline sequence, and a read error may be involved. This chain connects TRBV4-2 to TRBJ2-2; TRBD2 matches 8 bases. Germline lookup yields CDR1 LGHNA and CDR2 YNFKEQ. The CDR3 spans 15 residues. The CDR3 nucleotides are TGTGCCAGCAGCCAAGCACTAGCGGCCACCGGGGAGCTGCTTTTT. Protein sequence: CASSQALAATGELLF.

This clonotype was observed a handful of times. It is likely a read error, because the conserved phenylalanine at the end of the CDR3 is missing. The CDR3 is CASSETANQETQYL. In nucleotides, the CDR3 is TGTGCCAGCAGTGAGACGGCAAACCAAGAGACCCAGTACCTC. The genes are TRBV28 and TRBJ2-5; D remains ambiguous. The V gene's germline CDR1 is MDHEN and CDR2 SYDVKM. CDR3 length equals 14 residues. The germline V and J ends were trimmed by 5 bases and 0 bases, with 10 bases remaining between them.

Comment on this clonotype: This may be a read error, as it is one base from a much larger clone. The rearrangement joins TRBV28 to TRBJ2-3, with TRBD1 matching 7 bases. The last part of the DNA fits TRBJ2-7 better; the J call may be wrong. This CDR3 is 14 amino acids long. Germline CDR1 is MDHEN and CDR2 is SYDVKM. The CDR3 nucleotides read TGTGCCAGCAGCCCCCCCGGGACAGCCTACGGGCAGTACTTC. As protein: CASSPPGTAYGQYF.

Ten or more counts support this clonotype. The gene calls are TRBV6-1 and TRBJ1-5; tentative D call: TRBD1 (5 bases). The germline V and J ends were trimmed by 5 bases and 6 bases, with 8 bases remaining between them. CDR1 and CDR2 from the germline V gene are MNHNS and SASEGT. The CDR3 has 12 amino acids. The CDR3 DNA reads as TGTGCCAGCAGTACCACAGGTCAGCCCCAGCATTTT. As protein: CASSTTGQPQHF.

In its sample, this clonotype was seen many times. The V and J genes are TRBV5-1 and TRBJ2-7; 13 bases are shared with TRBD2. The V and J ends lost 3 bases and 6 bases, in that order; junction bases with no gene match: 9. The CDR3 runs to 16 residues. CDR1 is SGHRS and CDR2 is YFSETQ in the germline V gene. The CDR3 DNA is TGCGCCAGCAGCTCGGCACTAGCGGGAGGGCCCAGCGAGCAGTACTTC. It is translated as CASSSALAGGPSEQYF.

The CDR3 DNA reads TGTGCCAGCAGTTTAAGGGCAGGGAATGGCTACACCTTC. Its translation is CASSLRAGNGYTF. The rearrangement uses TRBV27 and TRBJ1-2, with a weak D call TRBD1 (5 bases). Germline-derived CDR1 and CDR2 are MNHEY and SMNVEV (reference sequence). This CDR3 region has 13 residues. Between the trimmed V and J ends, which lost 2 bases and 6 bases, there was a span of 10 bases.

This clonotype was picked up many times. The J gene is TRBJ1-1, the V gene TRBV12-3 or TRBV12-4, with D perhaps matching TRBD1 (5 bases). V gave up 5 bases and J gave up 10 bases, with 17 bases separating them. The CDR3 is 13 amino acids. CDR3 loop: CASSLRDPGGAFF. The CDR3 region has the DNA TGTGCCAGCAGTCTCCGGGACCCGGGTGGAGCTTTCTTT.

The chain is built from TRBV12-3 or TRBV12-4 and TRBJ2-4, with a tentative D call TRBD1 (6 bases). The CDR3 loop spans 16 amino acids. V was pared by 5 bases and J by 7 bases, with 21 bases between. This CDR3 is CASSRSSGVLVNIQYF. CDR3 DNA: TGTGCCAGCAGTCGATCCTCAGGGGTACTGGTCAACATTCAGTACTTC.